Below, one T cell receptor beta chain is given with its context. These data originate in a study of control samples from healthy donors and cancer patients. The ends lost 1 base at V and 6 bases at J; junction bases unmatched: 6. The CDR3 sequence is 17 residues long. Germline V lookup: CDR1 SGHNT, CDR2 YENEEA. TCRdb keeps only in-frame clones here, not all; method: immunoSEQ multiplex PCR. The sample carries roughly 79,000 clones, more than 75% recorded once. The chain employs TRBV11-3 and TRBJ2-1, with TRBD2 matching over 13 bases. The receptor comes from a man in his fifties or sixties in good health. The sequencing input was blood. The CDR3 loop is CASSLAGTSGKPNEQFF. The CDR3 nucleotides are TGTGCCAGCAGCTTAGCCGGGACTAGCGGGAAGCCCAATGAGCAGTTCTTC.